The present TCR beta chain was sequenced within a study of blood T cell repertoires in COVID-19. Looking at the study overall: T cells, B-cell-depleted T cells, or PBMCs provided the cDNA or gDNA that served as material.

Assay used: immunoSEQ multiplex PCR; TCRdb lists only in-frame clones, some missing. In the table there are some 190,000 clones, approximately 85% of which are singletons. This sequence was found in a man aged 55 to 70 with acute or convalescent COVID-19. The sample was peripheral blood.

CDR3 coding DNA: TGTGCCAGCAGCCCTCGGGGGACAGGGAGAAACACCATATATTTT. This sequence encodes CASSPRGTGRNTIYF. This chain joins TRBV7-2 and TRBJ1-3, with TRBD1 matching over 9 bases. Germline values: CDR1 SGHTA, CDR2 FQGNSA. With V trimmed by 5 bases and J by 5 bases, 7 bases remained unmatched. The CDR3 is made up of 15 amino acids.